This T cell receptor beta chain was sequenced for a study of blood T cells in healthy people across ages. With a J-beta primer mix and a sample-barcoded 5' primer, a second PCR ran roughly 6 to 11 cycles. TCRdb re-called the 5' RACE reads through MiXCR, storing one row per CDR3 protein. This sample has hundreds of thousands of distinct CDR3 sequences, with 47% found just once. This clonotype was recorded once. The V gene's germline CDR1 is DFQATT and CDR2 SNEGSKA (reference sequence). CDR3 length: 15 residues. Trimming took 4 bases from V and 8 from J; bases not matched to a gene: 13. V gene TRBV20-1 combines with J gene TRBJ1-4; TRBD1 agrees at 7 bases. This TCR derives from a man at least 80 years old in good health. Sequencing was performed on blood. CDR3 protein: CSATRQGLRREKLFF. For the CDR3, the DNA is TGCAGTGCTACCCGACAGGGTCTACGGAGGGAAAAACTGTTTTTT.